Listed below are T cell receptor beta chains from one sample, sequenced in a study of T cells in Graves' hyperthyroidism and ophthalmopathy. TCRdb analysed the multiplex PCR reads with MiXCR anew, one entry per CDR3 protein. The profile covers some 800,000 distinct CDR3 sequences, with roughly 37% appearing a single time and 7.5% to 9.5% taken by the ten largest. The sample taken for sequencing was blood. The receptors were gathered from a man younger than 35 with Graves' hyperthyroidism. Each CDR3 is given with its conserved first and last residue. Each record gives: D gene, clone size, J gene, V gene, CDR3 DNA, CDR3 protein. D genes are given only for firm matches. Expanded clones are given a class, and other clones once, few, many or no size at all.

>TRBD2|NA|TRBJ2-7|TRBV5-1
TGCGCCAGCAGCTTGGAGTTTAGCGGGGGCTCCTACGAGCAGTACTTC
CASSLEFSGGSYEQYF
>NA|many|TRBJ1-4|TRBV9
TGTGCCAGCAGCGTCTCCGGGAGGACTAATGAAAAACTGTTTTTT
CASSVSGRTNEKLFF
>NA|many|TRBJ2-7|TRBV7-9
TGTGCCAGCAGCTCTCGTCTCCCGGGGCAGTACTTC
CASSSRLPGQYF
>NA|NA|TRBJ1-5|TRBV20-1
TGCAGTGCTAGGGGGGGGGCGGTGGATCGGCCCCAGCATTTT
CSARGGAVDRPQHF
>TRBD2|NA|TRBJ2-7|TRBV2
TGTGCCAGCAGTGACCCTAAAAATAGCGGGAGGGCCATTCCGTACGAGCAGTACTTC
CASSDPKNSGRAIPYEQYF
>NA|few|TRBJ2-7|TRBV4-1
TGCGCCAGCAGCCAGCCAGGGACGGCCTACGAGCAGTACTTC
CASSQPGTAYEQYF
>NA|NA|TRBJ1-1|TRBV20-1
TGCAGTGCTAACCAGGGAGGAGGGACTGAAGCTTTCTTT
CSANQGGGTEAFF
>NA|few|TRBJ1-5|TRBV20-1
TGCAGTGCTAGAGATCTCGACACTAACAATCAGCCCCAGCATTTT
CSARDLDTNNQPQHF
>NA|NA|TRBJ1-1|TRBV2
TGTGCCAGCAGTGAAACCAGCGGGATCGGTGAAGCTTTCTTT
CASSETSGIGEAFF
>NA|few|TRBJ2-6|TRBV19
TGTGCCAGTACCCCGGGGAGCTCTGGGGCCAACGTCCTGACTTTC
CASTPGSSGANVLTF
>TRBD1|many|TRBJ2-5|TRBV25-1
TGTGCCAGCAAGGGGGCAGCCCCGGAGACCCAGTACTTC
CASKGAAPETQYF
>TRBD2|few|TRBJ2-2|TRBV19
TGTGCCAGTAGCGGTCTAGCGGGGGCGGCGAACACCGGGGAGCTGTTTTTT
CASSGLAGAANTGELFF
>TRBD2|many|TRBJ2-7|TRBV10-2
TGCGCCTCGGGACTAGCGGCCTACGAGCAGTACTTC
CASGLAAYEQYF
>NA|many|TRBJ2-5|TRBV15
TGTGCCACCAGCGGAGGAGGCCCCCAGTACTTC
CATSGGGPQYF
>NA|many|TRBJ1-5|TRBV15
TGTGCCACCAGCAGAGCTCTCTCTCGAGAGAATCAGCCCCAGCATTTT
CATSRALSRENQPQHF
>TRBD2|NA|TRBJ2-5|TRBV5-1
TGCGCCAGCAGCTTATGGACTAGCGAACCGGAGACCCAGTACTTC
CASSLWTSEPETQYF
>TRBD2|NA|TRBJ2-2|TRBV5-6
TGTGCCAGCAGCCACGGACTAGCGGGCCACACCGGGGAGCTGTTTTTT
CASSHGLAGHTGELFF
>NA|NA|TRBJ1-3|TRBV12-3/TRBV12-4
TGTGCCAGCAGTCCGGGATATCCGAACACCATATATTTT
CASSPGYPNTIYF
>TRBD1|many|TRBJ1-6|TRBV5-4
TGTGCCAGCAGTCCCTCGCCGGGACAGTCATATTCACCCCTCCACTTT
CASSPSPGQSYSPLHF
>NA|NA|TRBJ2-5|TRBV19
TGTGCCAGTAGTATTACTCGGACGGGGAAAGAGACCCAGTACTTC
CASSITRTGKETQYF
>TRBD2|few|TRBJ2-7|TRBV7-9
TGTGCCAGCAGCTTAGCGGGTAGCGGGAACTCCTACGAGCAGTACTTC
CASSLAGSGNSYEQYF
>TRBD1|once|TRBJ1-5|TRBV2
TGTGCCAGCAGGTCCGGGACAGGGGAGCCCCAGCATTTT
CASRSGTGEPQHF